This T cell receptor (beta chain) was identified in a study of technical replicates of blood from a handful of donors. The repertoire was sequenced with immunoSEQ multiplex PCR; TCRdb's copy has only in-frame clones and lacks some. The sample records under 100,000 clones, approximately 96% being singletons. Germline-derived CDR1 and CDR2 are MNHNS and SASEGT. This CDR3 has 16 amino acids. V was clipped by 2 bases and J by 7 bases; unmatched bases: 7. Sequenced input: T cells isolated from PBMCs. The J gene is TRBJ1-6, the V gene TRBV6-1; 8 bases map to TRBD1. This receptor was taken from a human donor in good health. CDR3 in amino acids: CASSEQGASTNSPLHF. For the CDR3, the DNA is TGTGCCAGCAGTGAACAGGGGGCTAGTACCAATTCACCCCTCCACTTT.